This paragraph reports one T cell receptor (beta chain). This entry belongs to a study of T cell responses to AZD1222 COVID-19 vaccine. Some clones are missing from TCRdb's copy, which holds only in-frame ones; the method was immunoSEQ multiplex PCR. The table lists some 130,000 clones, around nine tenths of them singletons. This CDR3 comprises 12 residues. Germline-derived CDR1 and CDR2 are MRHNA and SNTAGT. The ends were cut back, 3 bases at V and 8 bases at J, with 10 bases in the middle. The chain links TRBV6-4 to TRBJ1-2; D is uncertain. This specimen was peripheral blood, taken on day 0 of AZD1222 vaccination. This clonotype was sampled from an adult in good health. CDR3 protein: CASSEGRRGYTF. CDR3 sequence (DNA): TGTGCCAGCAGTGAGGGCAGGAGGGGCTACACCTTC.